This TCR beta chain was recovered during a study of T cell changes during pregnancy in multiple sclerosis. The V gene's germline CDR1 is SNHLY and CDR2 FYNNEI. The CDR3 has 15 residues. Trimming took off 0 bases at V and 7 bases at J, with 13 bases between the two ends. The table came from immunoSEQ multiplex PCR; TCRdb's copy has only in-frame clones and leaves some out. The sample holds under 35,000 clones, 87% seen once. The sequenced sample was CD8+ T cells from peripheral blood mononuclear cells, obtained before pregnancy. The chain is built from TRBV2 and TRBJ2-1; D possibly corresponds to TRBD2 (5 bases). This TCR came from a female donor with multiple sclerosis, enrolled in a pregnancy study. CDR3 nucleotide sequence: TGTGCCAGCAGTGAAGCCGAGGGAGTCCGGAATGAGCAGTTCTTC. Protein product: CASSEAEGVRNEQFF. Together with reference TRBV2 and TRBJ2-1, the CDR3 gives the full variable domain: EPEVTQTPSHQVTQMGQEVILRCVPISNHLYFYWYRQILGQKVEFLVSFYNNEISEKSEIFDDQFSVERPDGSNFTLKIRSTKLEDSAMYFCASSEAEGVRNEQFFGPGTRLTVL.